Listed below are T cell receptor beta chains from one sample, sequenced in a study of shared clonotypes between healthy human individuals. Using immunoSEQ multiplex PCR, the repertoire was profiled, and TCRdb retains in-frame clones only, with some absent. Seen here are about 1.5 million clones, approximately 96% observed once, and the top ten hold approximately 1.2%. Sequenced: naive CD4+ T cells sorted from blood. These receptors were collected from a young man in good health. The CDR3 runs from the conserved cysteine through the conserved F or W. A D gene is named only where the DNA matches it firmly. Clone size, where shown, is once, few, many, or a class for clones that have expanded.

D gene,J gene,V gene,clone size,CDR3 length,CDR3 DNA,CDR3 protein
.,TRBJ1-4,TRBV2,once,14,TGTGCCAGCCAGAACCAGGGACCGGAGGAAAAACTGTTTTTT,CASQNQGPEEKLFF
.,TRBJ1-5,TRBV11-2,.,12,TGTGCCAGCAGTCAGCTCGGGCAGCCCCAGCATTTT,CASSQLGQPQHF
.,TRBJ2-1,TRBV5-1,once,14,TGCGCCAGCAGCTTGGGGGGTAATCTGAATGAGCAGTTCTTC,CASSLGGNLNEQFF
TRBD1,TRBJ2-7,TRBV18,.,13,TGTGCCAGCTCACCCGGGACAGGATACGAGCAGTACTTC,CASSPGTGYEQYF
.,TRBJ2-5,TRBV2,once,11,TGTGCCAACTCCTTGCAAGAGACCCAGTACTTC,CANSLQETQYF
.,TRBJ2-7,TRBV6-1,.,11,TGTGCCAGCAAGTCAGACTACGAGCAGTACTTC,CASKSDYEQYF
.,TRBJ2-5,TRBV5-1,.,15,TGCGCCAGCAGCTTAGGGACTGGTGGCCAAGAGACCCAGTACTTC,CASSLGTGGQETQYF
TRBD2,TRBJ2-1,TRBV18,.,17,TGTGCCAGCTCACCAAATCCCAGGACTAGCGGGAAGAGTGAGCAGTTCTTC,CASSPNPRTSGKSEQFF
.,TRBJ2-1,TRBV4-1,.,16,TGCGCCAGCAGACCTATGGGGGGGCCCCTTTACAATGAGCAGTTCTTC,CASRPMGGPLYNEQFF
.,TRBJ2-2,TRBV2,.,11,TGTGCCAGCAGCCCCCCCGGGGAGCTGTTTTTT,CASSPPGELFF
TRBD1,TRBJ2-2,TRBV25-1,.,15,TGTGCCAGCAGTGAGGGACAGGCCCTCCGGTTAGAGCTGTTTTTT,CASSEGQALRLELFF
TRBD2,TRBJ2-5,TRBV5-1,.,16,TGCGCCAGCAGCTCTACTAGCGGGAGTGTCGGAGAGACCCAGTACTTC,CASSSTSGSVGETQYF
TRBD1,TRBJ2-2,TRBV9,.,16,TGTGCCAGCAGCACACAGACAGGGGGCGGACCCGGGGAGCTGTTTTTT,CASSTQTGGGPGELFF
.,TRBJ2-7,TRBV5-5,.,14,TGTGCCAGCAGCTTCTCCAGGGAGTCCTACGAGCAGTACTTC,CASSFSRESYEQYF
TRBD1,TRBJ2-2,TRBV11-1,.,15,TGTGCCAGCAGCTTAGGTCGGGACAGCACCGGGGAGCTGTTTTTT,CASSLGRDSTGELFF
.,TRBJ1-2,TRBV19,.,13,TGTGCCAGTCGACTCCACTACGGCTATGGCTACACCTTC,CASRLHYGYGYTF
TRBD2,TRBJ2-7,TRBV5-4,once,16,TGTGCCAGCAGCTTGGCCCCCGGGACTAGCCCCTACGAGCAGTACTTC,CASSLAPGTSPYEQYF
.,TRBJ1-1,TRBV29-1,.,12,TGCAGCGGCTCGGGTCTCTACACTGAAGCTTTCTTT,CSGSGLYTEAFF
TRBD1,TRBJ1-1,TRBV28,.,13,TGTGCCAGCAGTTTGAGACAGGGTACTGAAGCTTTCTTT,CASSLRQGTEAFF
.,TRBJ1-1,TRBV25-1,.,13,TGTGCCAGCAACACAGACTTGAACACTGAAGCTTTCTTT,CASNTDLNTEAFF
TRBD1,TRBJ2-2,TRBV10-3,.,14,TGTGCCATCTACGACAGGGGGAGGACCGGGGAGCTGTTTTTT,CAIYDRGRTGELFF
.,TRBJ1-5,TRBV6-5,.,13,TGTGCCAGCAGAGGACCTCCTAATCAGCCCCAGCATTTT,CASRGPPNQPQHF
TRBD2,TRBJ2-1,TRBV7-3,.,13,TGTGCCAGCAGCCCAATAGCGGGGACAGAGCAGTTCTTC,CASSPIAGTEQFF
TRBD2,TRBJ2-7,TRBV4-3,.,20,TGCGCCAGCAGCCAAGATTTGATCGGGACTAGCGGGAGGAAAGTCTACGAGCAGTACTTC,CASSQDLIGTSGRKVYEQYF
.,TRBJ2-2,TRBV29-1,.,13,TGCAGCGTTGAATCCAGGGCCACCGGGGAGCTGTTTTTT,CSVESRATGELFF
TRBD2,TRBJ2-1,TRBV25-1,.,15,TGTGCCAGCAGTGATGCCAGGACTAGATTCCATGAGCAGTTCTTC,CASSDARTRFHEQFF
.,TRBJ2-5,TRBV5-1,.,13,TGCGCCAGCAGCTTAACTAGGGGTGAGACCCAGTACTTC,CASSLTRGETQYF
TRBD1,TRBJ2-3,TRBV18,.,17,TGTGCCAGCTCACCAGGGACAGGGGGCCTGAGCACAGATACGCAGTATTTT,CASSPGTGGLSTDTQYF
TRBD2,TRBJ2-1,TRBV28,once,14,TGTGCCAGCGTAATAGCGGGAGACTACAATGAGCAGTTCTTC,CASVIAGDYNEQFF
TRBD1,TRBJ1-4,TRBV6-5,.,16,TGTGCCAGCAGTTACTCGAAAGGGACAGGGGATGAAAAACTGTTTTTT,CASSYSKGTGDEKLFF
.,TRBJ2-7,TRBV6-1,.,13,TGTGCCAGTCACAGGGCGGCAGGGTACGAGCAGTACTTC,CASHRAAGYEQYF
.,TRBJ2-7,TRBV19,.,14,TGTGCCAGTAGTATAGCGTTGACGGTCTACGAGCAGTACTTC,CASSIALTVYEQYF
TRBD2,TRBJ2-7,TRBV6-5,.,15,TGTGCCAGCAGTTATTTAGCGGGGGGCTCCTACGAGCAGTACTTC,CASSYLAGGSYEQYF
.,TRBJ2-3,TRBV5-1,once,14,TGCGCCAGCAGCTTGGATGTAGGGTCAGATACGCAGTATTTT,CASSLDVGSDTQYF
.,TRBJ1-5,TRBV19,once,12,TGTGCCAGTAGTATAGTTGGTCAGCCCCAGCATTTT,CASSIVGQPQHF
.,TRBJ2-2,TRBV5-1,.,14,TGCGCCAGCCGGGAGGGGGCAAACACCGGGGAGCTGTTTTTT,CASREGANTGELFF
TRBD1,TRBJ2-3,TRBV10-1,.,13,TGCGCCAGCAACCTGGACAGGGCTGATACGCAGTATTTT,CASNLDRADTQYF
TRBD1,TRBJ1-4,TRBV6-5,.,14,TGTGCCAGCATGAGGGACAGGGGTGGTGAAAAACTGTTTTTT,CASMRDRGGEKLFF
TRBD1,TRBJ2-5,TRBV10-3,.,14,TGTGCCATCAGTGCAGGGACAGACAAAGAGACCCAGTACTTC,CAISAGTDKETQYF
TRBD2,TRBJ2-5,TRBV5-1,.,17,TGCGCCAGCAGCTTGGCAGGACTAGCGGGATCAGGGGAGACCCAGTACTTC,CASSLAGLAGSGETQYF
.,TRBJ1-2,TRBV15,.,18,TGTGCCACCAGCGAAAACACGGTATCTCCCTCTTCTAACTATGGCTACACCTTC,CATSENTVSPSSNYGYTF
.,TRBJ2-5,TRBV30,.,16,TGTGCCTGGAGTGTAATCGGGACCGGGAGTAGGGAGACCCAGTACTTC,CAWSVIGTGSRETQYF
.,TRBJ1-4,TRBV28,.,14,TGTGCCAGCAGTTTGTCCCCCCCGAATGAAAAACTGTTTTTT,CASSLSPPNEKLFF
.,TRBJ2-7,TRBV11-2,.,14,TGTGCCAGCAGCTTCTCAGCCTACTCCTACGAGCAGTACTTC,CASSFSAYSYEQYF
.,TRBJ1-1,TRBV28,once,12,TGTGCCTCCTCAGGGGTGAACACTGAAGCTTTCTTT,CASSGVNTEAFF
.,TRBJ1-1,TRBV6-5,.,16,TGTGCCAGCAGTTACTCGATAGCTGGCGGAGACACTGAAGCTTTCTTT,CASSYSIAGGDTEAFF